What follows are 3 T cell receptor delta chains derived from one specimen sequenced in a study of fetal and pediatric gammadelta thymocytes. Fetal thymuses were obtained at about 14 to 22 weeks estimated gestational age from elective pregnancy terminations. TCRdb applied CATT to the reads for clone calling. This table has about 1,400 delta-chain clones, about 9% appearing once. The sample consisted of non-Vgamma9Vdelta2 gamma-delta T cells from the thymus. Described subset: CD3+gammadeltaTCR+ thymocytes not co-expressing Vgamma9 and Vdelta2. The receptors shown here come from a human fetus.

This clone is deemed large. The chain couples TRDV3 to TRDJ2; 7 bases map to TRDD3. This CDR3 is built from 13 residues. Per germline, CDR1 TVYSNPD and CDR2 GDNSRS (reference sequence). J was trimmed by 1 base and V by 2 bases; bases with no gene match: 1. The CDR3 spells CAFLGDLTAQLFF. The CDR3 nucleotides read TGTGCCTTTTTGGGGGATTTGACAGCACAACTCTTCTTT.

In this sample, this clone is large. Other DNA sequences within the sample encode an identical CDR3. This chain uses TRDV1 with TRDJ3, with 12 nucleotides matching TRDD3. This CDR3 is built from 18 residues. CDR1 TSWWSYY and CDR2 QGS come from the germline V gene. J lost 2 bases, V lost 3 bases, and 2 bases had no gene match. The CDR3 DNA reads as TGTGCTCTTGGGGAGTACTGGGGGATACCCTGGGACACCCGACAGATGTTTTTC. Encoded protein: CALGEYWGIPWDTRQMFF.

By its share, this clone is medium-sized. The chain is built from TRDV3 and TRDJ2; D unresolved. V lost 0 bases, J lost 2 bases, and 4 bases lay in between. This CDR3 region has 12 residues. Germline CDR1 TVYSNPD, CDR2 GDNSRS (reference sequence). CDR3 in amino acids: CAFRGLTAQLFF. As DNA, the CDR3 is TGTGCCTTTAGGGGATTGACAGCACAACTCTTCTTT.